This passage covers 8 T cell receptor beta chains from one sample sequenced in a study of T cell clonotyping in hematopoietic cell transplantation. Assay used: immunoSEQ multiplex PCR; TCRdb lists only in-frame clones, some missing. Found here are 69,000 or so clones, 94% of them singletons; the top ten hold around 1.6%. The sequenced sample was peripheral blood mononuclear cells. These receptors were obtained from a man in his fifties in good health. Some clones in this sample may be carry-over from other donors' samples.

This sequence joins TRBV5-1 and TRBJ2-5; 7 bases align to TRBD1. The J segment lost 1 base and the V segment lost 2 bases, leaving 2 bases of the junction unmatched. The CDR3 loop spans 14 amino acids. From germline, CDR1 is SGHRS and CDR2 YFSETQ. The CDR3, as DNA: TGCGCCAGCAGCTTAACAGGGGTCCAAGAGACCCAGTACTTC. Translating it yields CASSLTGVQETQYF.

The genes are TRBV5-1 and TRBJ2-5; 7 nucleotides match TRBD2. This CDR3 region has 15 residues. Germline assignment: CDR1 SGHRS and CDR2 YFSETQ. V lost 0 bases and J lost 1; bases outside the gene matches: 3. DNA of the CDR3: TGCGCCAGCAGCTTGGAGGGACTACCCCAAGAGACCCAGTACTTC. Its translation: CASSLEGLPQETQYF. The whole variable domain, remainder taken from reference TRBV5-1 and TRBJ2-5, is KAGVTQTPRYLIKTRGQQVTLSCSPISGHRSVSWYQQTPGQGLQFLFEYFSETQRNKGNFPGRFSGRQFSNSRSEMNVSTLELGDSALYLCASSLEGLPQETQYFGPGTRLLVL.

The chain links TRBV14 to TRBJ2-3; D gene ambiguous. The CDR3 length is 15 residues. V shed 2 bases and J shed 0 bases, with 9 bases lying between them. From germline, CDR1 is SGHDN and CDR2 FVKESK. CDR3 DNA sequence: TGTGCCAGCAGCCAACGGACCTCTAGCACAGATACGCAGTATTTT. It is translated as CASSQRTSSTDTQYF.

The rearrangement joins TRBV19 to TRBJ2-5; D is ambiguous. Germline CDR1 is LNHDA and CDR2 is SQIVND (reference sequence). V gave up 3 bases and J gave up 9 bases, with 14 bases separating them. The length of the CDR3 is 13 residues. As DNA, the CDR3 is TGTGCCAGTAGTATTGGAGATTCCCAGCCCCAGTACTTC. Protein product: CASSIGDSQPQYF.

V usage is TRBV4-3 and J usage is TRBJ2-2; TRBD2 agrees at 8 bases. CDR3 length equals 15 residues. V was clipped by 3 bases and J by 6 bases; unmatched bases: 6. Germline CDR1 is LGHNA and CDR2 is YSLEER. CDR3 residues: CASSQTSVGSGELFF. In DNA form, the CDR3 reads TGCGCCAGCAGCCAGACTAGCGTTGGTTCCGGGGAGCTGTTTTTT.

As to this clone: The junction shows a germline mismatch at one end, possibly a read error. The CDR3 bases are TGCAGCGTTGAGGGCGGGGCAGGGGGGAACTTC. Encoded protein: CSVEGGAGGNF. The V call is TRBV29-1, the J call TRBJ2-5; D is perhaps TRBD1 (7 bases). The germline gives CDR1 SQVTM, CDR2 ANQGSEA. This CDR3 contains 11 residues.

The chain links TRBV6-5 to TRBJ1-4, with a possible D match to TRBD1 (5 bases). V lost 9 bases and J 8 bases, leaving 16 bases between the germline ends. Per the germline V gene, CDR1 is MNHEY and CDR2 is SVGAGI. The length of the CDR3 is 13 residues. CDR3 bases: TGTGCCAGTGGGCGGGGGGGTAGGGAAAAACTGTTTTTT. Its translation: CASGRGGREKLFF.

V and J are TRBV2 and TRBJ2-7, with 9 bases matching TRBD2. V lost 6 bases, J lost 0 bases, and 30 bases stayed unmatched. The CDR3 runs to 23 residues. The V gene's germline CDR1 is SNHLY and CDR2 FYNNEI. The CDR3 loop is CASRRESGTSHLCGNVSSYEQYF. CDR3 DNA: TGTGCCAGCAGGAGAGAATCCGGGACTAGCCATCTTTGCGGTAACGTCAGCTCCTACGAGCAGTACTTC.